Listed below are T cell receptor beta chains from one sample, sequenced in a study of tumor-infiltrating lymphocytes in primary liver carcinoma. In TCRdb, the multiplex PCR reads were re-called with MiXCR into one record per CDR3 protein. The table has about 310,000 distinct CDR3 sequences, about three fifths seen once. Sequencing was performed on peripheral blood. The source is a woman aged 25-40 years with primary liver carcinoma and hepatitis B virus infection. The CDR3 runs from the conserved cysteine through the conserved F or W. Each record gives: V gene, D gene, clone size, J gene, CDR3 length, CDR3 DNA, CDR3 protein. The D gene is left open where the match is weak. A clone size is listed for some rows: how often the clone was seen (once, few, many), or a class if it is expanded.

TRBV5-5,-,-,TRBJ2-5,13,TGTACCAGCATCTTCGGGGGCGAGGAGACCCAGTACTTC,CTSIFGGEETQYF
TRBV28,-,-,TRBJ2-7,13,TGTGCCAGCAGTTTAGCAGTCACCTACGAGCAGTACTTC,CASSLAVTYEQYF
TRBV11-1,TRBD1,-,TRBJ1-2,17,TGTGCCAGCAGCGACCCTAGACAGGGGGCGCGAATGGCTGGACACACCTTC,CASSDPRQGARMAGHTF
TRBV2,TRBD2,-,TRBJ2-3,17,TGTGCCAGCAGTTCCCCGAGATTGCTAGCGGGAATTGATACGCAGTATTTT,CASSSPRLLAGIDTQYF
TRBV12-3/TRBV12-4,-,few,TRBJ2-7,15,TGTGCCAGCAGTTTATTTCCCCAAGACGGATACGAGCAGTACTTC,CASSLFPQDGYEQYF
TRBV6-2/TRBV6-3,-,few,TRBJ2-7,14,TGTGCCAGCAGCCTCAGTCTTCGTGTTCACGAGCAGTACTTC,CASSLSLRVHEQYF
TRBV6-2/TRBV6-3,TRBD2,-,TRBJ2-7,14,TGTGCCAGCACCGGGACTAGCGGGAGACCAGTGCAGTACTTC,CASTGTSGRPVQYF
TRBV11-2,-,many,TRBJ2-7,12,TGTGCCAGCAGCTTTAGCGTCTTGGAGCAGTACTTC,CASSFSVLEQYF
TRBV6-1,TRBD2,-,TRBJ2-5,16,TGTGCCAGCAATCCCGTTGGCCGGACCGGGAGGGAGACCCAGTACTTC,CASNPVGRTGRETQYF
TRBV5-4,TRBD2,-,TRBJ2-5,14,TGTGCCAGCGGCTTGCGGGAGGGGATAAAGACCCAGTACTTC,CASGLREGIKTQYF
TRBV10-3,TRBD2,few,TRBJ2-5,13,TGTGCCATCAGTGATTCTAGCGGAGAGACCCAGTACTTC,CAISDSSGETQYF
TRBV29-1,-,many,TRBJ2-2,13,TGCAGCGTTGACGGGCAAAACACCGGGGAGCTGTTTTTT,CSVDGQNTGELFF
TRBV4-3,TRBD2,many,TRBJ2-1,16,TGCGCCAGCAGCCAAGATCGAGGGACTAGCGGGAATGAGCAGTTCTTC,CASSQDRGTSGNEQFF
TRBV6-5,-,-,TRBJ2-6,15,TGTGCCAGCAGTAGAGAGATCTCTGGGGCCAACGTCCTGACTTTC,CASSREISGANVLTF
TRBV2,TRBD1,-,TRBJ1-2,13,TGTGCCAGCGGGGGACAGGGGTATAATGGCTACACCTTC,CASGGQGYNGYTF
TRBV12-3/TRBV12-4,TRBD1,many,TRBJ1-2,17,TGTGCCAGCAGTTTTTCGGGACAGGGGGCGAAAGTGGGCGGCTACACCTTC,CASSFSGQGAKVGGYTF
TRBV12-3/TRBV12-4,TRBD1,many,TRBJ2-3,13,TGTGCCAGCAGACCTGGGACAGGGGATACGCAGTATTTT,CASRPGTGDTQYF
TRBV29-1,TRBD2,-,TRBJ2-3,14,TGCAGCATTGGGCGACTAGCGGGAGAGGGTACGCAGTATTTT,CSIGRLAGEGTQYF
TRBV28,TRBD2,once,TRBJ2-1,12,TGTGCCAGCAGTTCACTAGCGCATGCGCAGTTCTTC,CASSSLAHAQFF
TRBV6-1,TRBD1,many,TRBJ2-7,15,TGTGCCAGCAGTGATGCCGGGACAGGGAAGCACGAGCAGTACTTC,CASSDAGTGKHEQYF
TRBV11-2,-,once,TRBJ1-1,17,TGTGCCAGCAGCTTATACCTCAATGTCCTTGGTGGGACTGAAGCTTTCTTT,CASSLYLNVLGGTEAFF
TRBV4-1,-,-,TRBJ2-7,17,TGCGCCAGCAGCCTAGATCATCTAGGGCAAAGCTCCTACGAGCAGTATTTC,CASSLDHLGQSSYEQYF
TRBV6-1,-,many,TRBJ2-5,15,TGTGCCAGCAGTGAGATGTTAGCCTCCCAAGAGACCCAGTACTTC,CASSEMLASQETQYF
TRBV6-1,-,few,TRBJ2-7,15,TGTGCCAGCAGAAGGGGCGACCCCTCCTCCTACGAGCAGTACTTC,CASRRGDPSSYEQYF
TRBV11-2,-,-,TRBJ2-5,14,TGTGCCTGCAGCTCGCCCTCCAGGGAAGAGACACAGTACTTC,CACSSPSREETQYF
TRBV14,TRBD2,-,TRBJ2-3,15,TGTGCCAGCAGCCAAGCCCTAGCGGGAGCATATATGCAGTATTTT,CASSQALAGAYMQYF
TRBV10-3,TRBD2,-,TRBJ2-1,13,TGTGCCACCATTAGGGCGGGAGAGGATGAGCAGTTCTTC,CATIRAGEDEQFF
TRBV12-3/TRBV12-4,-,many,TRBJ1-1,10,TGTGCCAGCAGCTTGGGGGAAGCTTTCTTT,CASSLGEAFF
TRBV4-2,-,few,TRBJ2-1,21,TGTGCCAGCAGCCAAGGGCCCAGGGCGTACCAAGCATTCGGCTCCTACAATGAGCAGTTCTTC,CASSQGPRAYQAFGSYNEQFF
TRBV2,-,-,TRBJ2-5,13,TGTGCCAGCGGGAGAAGCGGCCAAGAGACCCAGTACTTC,CASGRSGQETQYF
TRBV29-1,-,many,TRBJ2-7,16,TGCAGCGTTGGGATGGCGTCCTACACCCTCTCCTACGAGCAGTACTTC,CSVGMASYTLSYEQYF
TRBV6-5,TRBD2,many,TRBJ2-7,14,TGTGCCAGTAGGACTAGCGGCCCTAGTTACGAGCAGTACTTC,CASRTSGPSYEQYF
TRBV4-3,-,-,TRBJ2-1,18,TGCGCCGGCAGCCAAGATTTTATATCACCCGGGATCTACAATGAGCAGTTCTTC,CAGSQDFISPGIYNEQFF
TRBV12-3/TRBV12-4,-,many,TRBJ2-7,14,TGTGCCAGCAGACGAAGGGGGGCGGATTACGAGCAGTACTTC,CASRRRGADYEQYF
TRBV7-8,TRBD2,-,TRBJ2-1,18,TGTGCCAGCAGCTTATCGCCCCTAGCGGGTAGCTCCTACAATGAGCAGTTCTTC,CASSLSPLAGSSYNEQFF
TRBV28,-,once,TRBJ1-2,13,TGTGCCAGCAGCTTCGGAGGGATTCCTGGCTACACCTTC,CASSFGGIPGYTF
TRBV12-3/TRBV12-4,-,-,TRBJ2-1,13,TGTACCAGCAGTCCCAACCTAGCGAATGAGCAGTCCTTC,CTSSPNLANEQSF
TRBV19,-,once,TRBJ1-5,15,TGTGCCAGTAATATGGAGGAGAGAAGCAATCAGCCCCAGCATTTT,CASNMEERSNQPQHF
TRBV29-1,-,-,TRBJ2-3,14,TGCAGCGGTAAACCGGACTATAGCATAGATACGCAGTATTTT,CSGKPDYSIDTQYF
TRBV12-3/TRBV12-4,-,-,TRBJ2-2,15,TGTGCCAGCGGTTTGAGGTGGGCGAACACCGGGGAGCTGTTTTTT,CASGLRWANTGELFF
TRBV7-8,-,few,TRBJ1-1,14,TGTGCCAGCAGCTTGGCAGGGCCGAACACTGAAGCTTTCTTT,CASSLAGPNTEAFF
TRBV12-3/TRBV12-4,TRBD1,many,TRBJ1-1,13,TGTGCCAGCAGCTGGACAGGGCGCACTGAAGCTTTCTTT,CASSWTGRTEAFF
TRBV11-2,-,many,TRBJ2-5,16,TGTGCCAGCAGCCGGGCCCCTCAGGGGAGACAAGAGACCCAGTACTTC,CASSRAPQGRQETQYF
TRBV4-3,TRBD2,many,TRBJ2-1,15,TGCGCCAGCAGCCAAGGGGCTAGCGGGGTGAGTGAGCAGTTCTTC,CASSQGASGVSEQFF
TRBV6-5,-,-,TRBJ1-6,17,TGTGCCGGCAGTTATCGGGCGAGGAGGCGTCGGGATTCACCCCTCCACTTT,CAGSYRARRRRDSPLHF
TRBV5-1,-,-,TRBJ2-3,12,TGCGACAGCAGCCCGGACCTCGATACGCAGTATTTT,CDSSPDLDTQYF
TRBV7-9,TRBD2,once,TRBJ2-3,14,TGTGCCAGCATCCGGACTAGTATCACAGATACGCAGTATTTT,CASIRTSITDTQYF
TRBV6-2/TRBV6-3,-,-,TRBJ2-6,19,TGTGCCAGCAGTTCAGCCACAGGGACCGTTATGTTTGGGGCCAACGTCCTGACTTTC,CASSSATGTVMFGANVLTF
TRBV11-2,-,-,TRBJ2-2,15,TGCGCCAGCAGCTTCTCCGGGGGGCTAATATGGGAGCTGTTTTTT,CASSFSGGLIWELFF
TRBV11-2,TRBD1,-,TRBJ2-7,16,TGTGCCAGCAGCCAAGGGACAGGGGCAAGAGGGTACGAGCAGTACTTT,CASSQGTGARGYEQYF
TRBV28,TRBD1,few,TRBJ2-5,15,TGTGCCAGCAGCCGTCCCGGGACAGGGGGCGAGACCCAGTACTTC,CASSRPGTGGETQYF
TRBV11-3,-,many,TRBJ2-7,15,TGTGCCAGCAGCTTAGCTGGCAGGGTGGTAGACGAGCAGTACTTC,CASSLAGRVVDEQYF
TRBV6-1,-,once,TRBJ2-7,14,TGTGCCAGCAGTGAAGACCGGTGGCTCTACGAGCAGTACTTC,CASSEDRWLYEQYF
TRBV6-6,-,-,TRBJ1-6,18,TGTGCCAGCAGTTACTCGAAAGGGCAGGCCTCCTATAATTCACCCCTCCACTTT,CASSYSKGQASYNSPLHF